The rows below give T cell receptor beta chains drawn from one sample of a study of T-cell memory formation after mild COVID-19. TCRdb redid the calling of the 5' RACE reads with MiXCR, one entry per CDR3 protein. The top ten hold about 6% of the sample, which has about 100,000 distinct CDR3 sequences, around 17% seen once. Source material: PBMCs or a T cell subset sorted from them (not recorded which). Receptor source: a man younger than 30 who had mild COVID-19 (a few samples of this study predate the infection). Cell type and time point are not known. Both conserved end residues are part of each CDR3. The D gene is left open where the match is weak. Size values are once, few and many counts, or a class for expanded clones, and some rows have none.

>-|-|TRBV5-1|TRBJ2-3
CASSFSMDTQYF
TGCGCCAGCAGCTTTAGTATGGATACGCAGTATTTT
>TRBD1|-|TRBV5-4|TRBJ2-5
CASRDGTGQETQYF
TGTGCCAGCAGAGACGGGACAGGGCAAGAGACCCAGTACTTC
>-|-|TRBV7-8|TRBJ2-2
CASSLGGSTTGELFF
TGTGCCAGCAGCTTAGGGGGTTCCACCACCGGGGAGCTGTTTTTT
>TRBD1|few|TRBV28|TRBJ1-2
CAGNRQGFPGYTF
TGTGCCGGAAACCGACAGGGATTCCCGGGCTACACCTTC
>TRBD2|-|TRBV7-2|TRBJ2-1
CASSLTSGAYNEQFF
TGTGCCAGCAGCTTAACTAGCGGGGCCTACAATGAGCAGTTCTTC
>-|-|TRBV6-1|TRBJ1-1
CASSPSGMDTEAFF
TGTGCCAGCAGTCCGAGTGGCATGGACACTGAAGCTTTCTTT
>-|-|TRBV9|TRBJ2-2
CASSVAPGPNTGELFF
TGTGCCAGCAGCGTAGCACCGGGGCCGAACACCGGGGAGCTGTTTTTT
>-|many|TRBV6-5|TRBJ2-7
CASSYGPRVGYEQYF
TGTGCCAGCAGTTACGGGCCTAGAGTCGGCTACGAGCAGTACTTC
>-|once|TRBV6-5|TRBJ2-3
CASSYLRLDTQYF
TGTGCCAGCAGTTACCTTAGACTAGATACGCAGTATTTT
>-|few|TRBV11-1|TRBJ2-2
CASSLAGSLNTGELFF
TGTGCCAGCAGCTTAGCGGGGAGCCTGAACACCGGGGAGCTGTTTTTT
>TRBD2|many|TRBV6-1|TRBJ2-7
CASSDSGTSRYEQYF
TGTGCCAGCAGTGATTCTGGGACTAGCCGCTACGAGCAGTACTTC
>TRBD2|few|TRBV3-1|TRBJ2-1
CASSQAGGSYNEQFF
TGTGCCAGCAGCCAAGCGGGGGGCTCCTACAATGAGCAGTTCTTC
>-|few|TRBV7-3|TRBJ2-6
CASSKQSSGANVLTF
TGTGCCAGCAGCAAACAGAGCTCTGGGGCCAACGTCCTGACTTTC
>TRBD2|-|TRBV7-3|TRBJ2-1
CASSASGGASYNEQFF
TGTGCCAGCAGCGCCAGCGGGGGGGCATCCTACAATGAGCAGTTCTTC
>TRBD2|many|TRBV7-2|TRBJ2-7
CASSLLFSGASYEQYF
TGTGCCAGCAGCTTATTGTTTAGCGGGGCCTCCTACGAGCAGTACTTC
>TRBD2|many|TRBV5-1|TRBJ2-1
CASSLATSGEEQFF
TGCGCCAGCAGCTTGGCAACTAGCGGGGAAGAGCAGTTCTTC
>-|-|TRBV10-3|TRBJ1-4
CAIPGGGKLFF
TGTGCCATCCCCGGCGGCGGGAAACTGTTTTTT
>TRBD2|few|TRBV4-2|TRBJ2-3
CASSQASGGRDTQYF
TGTGCCAGCAGCCAAGCTAGCGGGGGGAGAGATACGCAGTATTTT
>-|many|TRBV3-1|TRBJ2-1
CASSQTPSVLGNEQFF
TGTGCCAGCAGCCAGACCCCTAGCGTACTTGGGAATGAGCAGTTCTTC
>TRBD1|-|TRBV5-1|TRBJ2-1
CASSLGTGDYNEQFF
TGCGCCAGCAGCTTAGGGACAGGGGATTACAATGAGCAGTTCTTC
>-|-|TRBV5-1|TRBJ2-5
CASNEQETQYF
TGCGCCAGCAACGAGCAAGAGACCCAGTACTTC
>TRBD2|few|TRBV4-1|TRBJ2-7
CASSLQGTGLAGEQYF
TGCGCCAGCAGCCTTCAGGGGACGGGACTAGCCGGCGAGCAGTACTTC
>-|few|TRBV7-8|TRBJ1-5
CASSLPGIGQPQHF
TGTGCCAGCAGCTTACCAGGAATAGGTCAGCCCCAGCATTTT
>-|few|TRBV25-1|TRBJ2-7
CASSHGPYEQYF
TGTGCCAGCAGTCACGGACCCTACGAGCAGTACTTC
>-|-|TRBV2|TRBJ2-5
CASMRQETQYF
TGTGCCAGCATGAGGCAAGAGACCCAGTACTTC
>-|many|TRBV5-6|TRBJ2-1
CASSFEEYSPNEQFF
TGTGCCAGCAGCTTTGAGGAGTATAGCCCAAATGAGCAGTTCTTC
>-|many|TRBV6-5|TRBJ2-3
CASSRDSGADTQYF
TGTGCCAGCAGTAGAGATTCCGGGGCAGATACGCAGTATTTT
>TRBD1|-|TRBV6-2/TRBV6-3|TRBJ2-1
CASVRQGSDEQFF
TGTGCCAGCGTCAGACAGGGGAGCGATGAGCAGTTCTTC
>TRBD1|-|TRBV20-1|TRBJ1-2
CSARLDREYGYTF
TGCAGTGCCCGGCTGGACAGGGAATATGGCTACACCTTC
>-|-|TRBV12-3/TRBV12-4|TRBJ2-1
CASSLVRRYNEQFF
TGTGCCAGCAGTTTGGTCCGACGCTACAATGAGCAGTTCTTC
>-|-|TRBV18|TRBJ1-6
CASSPGTSGNSPLHF
TGTGCCAGCTCACCCGGGACATCGGGCAATTCACCCCTCCACTTT
>-|-|TRBV6-2/TRBV6-3|TRBJ2-3
CASFSHLARRSDTQYF
TGTGCCAGCTTCTCCCACCTGGCTCGGCGGTCGGATACGCAGTATTTT
>-|few|TRBV7-9|TRBJ2-3
CASSPRDSDADTQYF
TGTGCCAGCAGCCCCCGGGACTCGGACGCAGATACGCAGTATTTT
>TRBD1|-|TRBV25-1|TRBJ1-1
CASSENLQGASEAFF
TGTGCCAGCAGTGAGAACTTACAGGGGGCGAGTGAAGCTTTCTTT
>-|few|TRBV28|TRBJ1-2
CASSFGGPPQGGYTF
TGTGCCAGCAGCTTTGGGGGGCCCCCCCAAGGTGGCTACACCTTC
>-|-|TRBV12-3/TRBV12-4|TRBJ2-2
CASRSTGGANTGELFF
TGTGCCAGCAGGTCGACGGGCGGGGCGAACACCGGGGAGCTGTTTTTT
>TRBD1|few|TRBV18|TRBJ1-5
CASSRQGFTSLGNQPQHF
TGTGCCAGCTCACGACAGGGTTTTACGTCATTGGGCAATCAGCCCCAGCATTTT
>TRBD2|-|TRBV4-3|TRBJ2-1
CASSQELAGGINEQFF
TGCGCCAGCAGCCAAGAGTTAGCGGGGGGCATCAATGAGCAGTTCTTC
>TRBD2|-|TRBV7-2|TRBJ2-2
CASSLDPRGANTGELFF
TGTGCCAGCAGCCTCGACCCCCGGGGGGCGAACACCGGGGAGCTGTTTTTT
>-|once|TRBV5-1|TRBJ1-5
CASSLTNRNQPQHF
TGCGCCAGCAGCTTGACTAATCGCAATCAGCCCCAGCATTTT
>-|-|TRBV20-1|TRBJ1-6
CSPRGPYNSPLHF
TGCAGCCCGCGGGGGCCCTATAATTCACCCCTCCACTTT